This T cell receptor beta chain originates from a study of PD-L1 blockade in urothelial cancer. Study information: Bladder-origin urothelial cancer in males covered about 90% of the roughly 30 patients. Median T cell yield from blood was over 130,000. At 6 weeks and at 3 weeks (second dose) after treatment start, blood was analyzed.

The time point is: peripheral blood 6 weeks after treatment start. The table came from immunoSEQ multiplex PCR; TCRdb's copy has only in-frame clones and leaves some out. The sample has over 40,000 clones; around 84% are singletons. The CDR3 runs to 16 residues. Trimming shortened V by 0 bases and J by 8 bases, and 17 bases separated the two germline ends. Germline CDR1 SGHKS, CDR2 YYEKEE (reference sequence). Sequencing was performed on PBMCs, taken around atezolizumab (anti-PD-L1) treatment. The receptor comes from a man aged 65 to 79 with urothelial cancer. This chain connects TRBV5-5 to TRBJ1-4; unclear D gene. The DNA for the CDR3 is TGTGCCAGCAGCTTGGCTGCAGGAGGCCTTACGGAAAAACTGTTTTTT. It encodes CASSLAAGGLTEKLFF.